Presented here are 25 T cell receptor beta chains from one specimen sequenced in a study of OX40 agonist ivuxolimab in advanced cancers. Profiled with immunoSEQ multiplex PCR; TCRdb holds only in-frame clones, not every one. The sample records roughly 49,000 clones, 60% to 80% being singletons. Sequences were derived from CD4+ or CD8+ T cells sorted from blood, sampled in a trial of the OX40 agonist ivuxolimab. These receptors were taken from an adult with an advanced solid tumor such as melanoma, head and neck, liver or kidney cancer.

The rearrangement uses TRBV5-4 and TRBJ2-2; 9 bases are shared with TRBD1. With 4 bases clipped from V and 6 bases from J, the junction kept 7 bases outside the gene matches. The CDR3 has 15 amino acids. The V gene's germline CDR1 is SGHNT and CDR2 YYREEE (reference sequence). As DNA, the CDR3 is TGTGCCAGCAGCCACACGGGACAGGGTCCCGGGGAGCTGTTTTTT. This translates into CASSHTGQGPGELFF.

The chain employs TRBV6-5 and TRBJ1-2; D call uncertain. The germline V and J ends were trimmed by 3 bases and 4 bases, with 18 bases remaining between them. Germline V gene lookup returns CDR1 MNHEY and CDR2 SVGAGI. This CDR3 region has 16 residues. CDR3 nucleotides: TGTGCCAGCAGTTATGTGGCTATGCGAAAGACCTATGGCTACACCTTC. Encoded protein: CASSYVAMRKTYGYTF.

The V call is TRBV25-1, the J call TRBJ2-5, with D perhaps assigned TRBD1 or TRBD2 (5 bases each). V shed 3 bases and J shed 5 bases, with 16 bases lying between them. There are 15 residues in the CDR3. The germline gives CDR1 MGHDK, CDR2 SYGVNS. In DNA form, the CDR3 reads TGTGCCAGCAGTGAGAACGGGCAGGGAGACGAGACCCAGTACTTC. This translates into CASSENGQGDETQYF.

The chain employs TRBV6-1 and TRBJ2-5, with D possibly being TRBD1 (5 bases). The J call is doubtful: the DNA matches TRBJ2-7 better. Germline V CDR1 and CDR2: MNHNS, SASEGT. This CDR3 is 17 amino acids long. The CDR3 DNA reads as TGTGCCAGCAGTGACCAGGGTCGGGTGGCCTGGGGCTACGAGCAGTACTTC. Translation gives CASSDQGRVAWGYEQYF.

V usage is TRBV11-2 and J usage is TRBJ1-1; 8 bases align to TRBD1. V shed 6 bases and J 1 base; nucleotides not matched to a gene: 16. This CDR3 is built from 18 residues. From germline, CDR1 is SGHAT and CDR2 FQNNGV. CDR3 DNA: TGTGCCAGCAGATCTATATCTCGTAGGACAGGGAGGAACACTGAAGCTTTCTTT. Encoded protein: CASRSISRRTGRNTEAFF.

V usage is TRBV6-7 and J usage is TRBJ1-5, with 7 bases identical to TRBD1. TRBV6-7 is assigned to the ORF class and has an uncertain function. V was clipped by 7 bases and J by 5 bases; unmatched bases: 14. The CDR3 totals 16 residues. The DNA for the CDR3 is TGTGCCAGCAAAGTCCTCACAGGGGTAAGGGATCAGCCCCAGCATTTT. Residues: CASKVLTGVRDQPQHF.

The CDR3 DNA sequence: TGCGCCAGCAGCCAAGATGTCGGGGGAGCCAAAAACATTCAGTACTTC. Translated: CASSQDVGGAKNIQYF. V gene TRBV4-1 combines with J gene TRBJ2-4; D is possibly TRBD2 (6 bases). Deletions cut 0 bases from V and 0 bases from J, with 9 bases between. CDR3 length: 16 amino acids. Germline V gene data show CDR1 as MGHRA and CDR2 as YSYEKL.

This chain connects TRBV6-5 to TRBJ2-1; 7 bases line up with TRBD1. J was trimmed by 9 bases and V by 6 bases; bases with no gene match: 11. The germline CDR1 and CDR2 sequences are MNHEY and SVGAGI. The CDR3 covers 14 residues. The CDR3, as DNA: TGTGCCAGCAGCGTCTCAAGGGGGCCGGGTGAGCAGTTCTTC. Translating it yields CASSVSRGPGEQFF.

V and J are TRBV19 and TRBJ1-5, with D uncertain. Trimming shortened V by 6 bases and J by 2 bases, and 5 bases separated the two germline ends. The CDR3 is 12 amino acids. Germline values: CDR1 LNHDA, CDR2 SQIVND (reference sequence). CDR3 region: CASRLGNQPQHF. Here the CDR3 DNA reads TGTGCCAGTAGGCTGGGCAATCAGCCCCAGCATTTT.

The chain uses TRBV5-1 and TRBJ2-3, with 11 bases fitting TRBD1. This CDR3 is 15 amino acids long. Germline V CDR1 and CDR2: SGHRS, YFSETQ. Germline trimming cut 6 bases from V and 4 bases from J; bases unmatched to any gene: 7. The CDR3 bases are TGCGCCAGCACCAAAGGACAGGGGGCATCAGATACGCAGTATTTT. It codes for CASTKGQGASDTQYF.

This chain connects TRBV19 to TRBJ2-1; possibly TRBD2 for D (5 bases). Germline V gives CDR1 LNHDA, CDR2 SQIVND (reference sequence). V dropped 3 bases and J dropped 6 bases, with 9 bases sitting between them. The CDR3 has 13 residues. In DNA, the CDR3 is TGTGCCAGTAGTATTGGGCGGGCCAATGAGCAGTTCTTC. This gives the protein CASSIGRANEQFF. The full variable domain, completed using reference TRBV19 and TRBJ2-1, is DGGITQSPKYLFRKEGQNVTLSCEQNLNHDAMYWYRQDPGQGLRLIYYSQIVNDFQKGDIAEGYSVSREKKESFPLTVTSAQKNPTAFYLCASSIGRANEQFFGPGTRLTVL.

The DNA of the CDR3 is TGCAGCGGTAGCGGCAATGAGCAGTTCTTC. This codes for CSGSGNEQFF. The chain joins TRBV29-1 to TRBJ2-1, with D possibly being TRBD2 (6 bases). The V end was cut by 7 bases, the J end by 6 bases, with 7 bases between. This CDR3 comprises 10 residues. In germline, CDR1 is SQVTM, CDR2 ANQGSEA.

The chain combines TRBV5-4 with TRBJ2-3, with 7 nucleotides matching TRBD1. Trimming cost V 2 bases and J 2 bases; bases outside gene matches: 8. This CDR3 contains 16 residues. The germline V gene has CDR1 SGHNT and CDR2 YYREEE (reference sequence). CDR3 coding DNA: TGTGCCAGCAGCTTTCATACCGGGACAGTCACAGATACGCAGTATTTT. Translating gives CASSFHTGTVTDTQYF.

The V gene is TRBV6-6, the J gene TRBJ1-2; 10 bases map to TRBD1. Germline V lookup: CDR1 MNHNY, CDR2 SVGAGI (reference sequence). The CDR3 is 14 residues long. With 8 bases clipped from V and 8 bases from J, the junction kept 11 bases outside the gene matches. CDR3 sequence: CASFRGQGVSGYTF. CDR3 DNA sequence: TGTGCCAGCTTCCGCGGACAGGGGGTTTCGGGCTACACCTTC.

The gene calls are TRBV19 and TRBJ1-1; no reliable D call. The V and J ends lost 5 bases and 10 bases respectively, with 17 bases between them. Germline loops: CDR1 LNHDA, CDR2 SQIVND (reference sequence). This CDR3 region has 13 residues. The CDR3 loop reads CASSPPGGLGAFF. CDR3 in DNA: TGTGCCAGTAGTCCCCCGGGAGGGCTAGGAGCTTTCTTT.

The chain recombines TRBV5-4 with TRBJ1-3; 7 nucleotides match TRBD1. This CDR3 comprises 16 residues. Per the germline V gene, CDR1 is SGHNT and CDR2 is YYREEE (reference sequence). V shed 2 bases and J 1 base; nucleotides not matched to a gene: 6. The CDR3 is CASSLDRDGSGNTIYF. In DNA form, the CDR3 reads TGTGCCAGCAGCTTAGACAGGGATGGATCTGGAAACACCATATATTTT.

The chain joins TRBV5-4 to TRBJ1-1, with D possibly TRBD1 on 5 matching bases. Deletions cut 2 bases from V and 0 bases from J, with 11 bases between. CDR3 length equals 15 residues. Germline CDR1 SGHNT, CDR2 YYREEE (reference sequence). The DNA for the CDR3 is TGTGCCAGCAGCTTAACAGGAATTATGAACACTGAAGCTTTCTTT. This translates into CASSLTGIMNTEAFF.

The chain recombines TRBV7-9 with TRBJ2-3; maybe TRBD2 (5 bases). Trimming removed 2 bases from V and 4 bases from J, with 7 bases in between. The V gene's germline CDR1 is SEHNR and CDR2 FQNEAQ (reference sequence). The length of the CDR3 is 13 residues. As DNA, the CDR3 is TGTGCCAGCAGCTTATGGGGAGCAGATACGCAGTATTTT. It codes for CASSLWGADTQYF.

CDR3: CAIGIGARLSSYNEQFF. DNA of the CDR3: TGTGCCATCGGGATCGGAGCCAGGCTTAGCTCCTACAATGAGCAGTTCTTC. This chain connects TRBV10-3 to TRBJ2-1; D gene uncertain. The CDR3 totals 17 residues. The germline V gene has CDR1 ENHRY and CDR2 SYGVKD. V gave up 8 bases and J gave up 0 bases, with 20 bases separating them.

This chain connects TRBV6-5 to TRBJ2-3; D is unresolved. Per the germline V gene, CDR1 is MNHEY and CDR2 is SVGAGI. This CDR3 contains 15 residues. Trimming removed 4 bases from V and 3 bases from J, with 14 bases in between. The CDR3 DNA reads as TGTGCCAGCAGTTCATCTGGCGTTGATACAGATACGCAGTATTTT. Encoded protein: CASSSSGVDTDTQYF.

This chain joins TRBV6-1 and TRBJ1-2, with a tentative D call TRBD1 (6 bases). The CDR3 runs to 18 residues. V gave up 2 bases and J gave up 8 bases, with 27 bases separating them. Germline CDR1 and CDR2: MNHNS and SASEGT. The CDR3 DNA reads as TGTGCCAGCAGTGAAATTGGGGGCCCGGGACCGGGTTTTCGAGGCTACACCTTC. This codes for CASSEIGGPGPGFRGYTF.

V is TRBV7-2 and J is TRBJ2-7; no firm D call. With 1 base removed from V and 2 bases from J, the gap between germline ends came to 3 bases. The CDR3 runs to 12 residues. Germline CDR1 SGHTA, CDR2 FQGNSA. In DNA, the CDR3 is TGTGCCAGCAGCTTAGTTCCCTACGAGCAGTACTTC. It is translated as CASSLVPYEQYF.

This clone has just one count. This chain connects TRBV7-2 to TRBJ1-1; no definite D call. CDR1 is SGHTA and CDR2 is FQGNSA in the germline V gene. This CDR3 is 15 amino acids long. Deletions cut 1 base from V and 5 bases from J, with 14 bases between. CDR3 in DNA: TGTGCCAGCAGCTTAGATAACAGACGAGGAACTGAAGCTTTCTTT. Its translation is CASSLDNRRGTEAFF. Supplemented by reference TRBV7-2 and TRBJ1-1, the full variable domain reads GAGVSQSPSNKVTEKGKDVELRCDPISGHTALYWYRQSLGQGLEFLIYFQGNSAPDKSGLPSDRFSAERTGGSVSTLTIQRTQQEDSAVYLCASSLDNRRGTEAFFGQGTRLTVV.

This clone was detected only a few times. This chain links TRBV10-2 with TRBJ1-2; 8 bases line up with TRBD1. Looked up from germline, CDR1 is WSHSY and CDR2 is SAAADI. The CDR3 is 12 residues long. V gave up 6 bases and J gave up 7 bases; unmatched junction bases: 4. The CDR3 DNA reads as TGCGCCAGCAGGGACAGGGTCGGTGGCTACACCTTC. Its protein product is CASRDRVGGYTF.

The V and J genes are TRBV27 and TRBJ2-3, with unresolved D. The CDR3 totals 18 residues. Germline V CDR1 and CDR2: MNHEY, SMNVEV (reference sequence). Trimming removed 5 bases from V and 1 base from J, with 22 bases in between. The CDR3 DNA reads TGTGCCAGCAGTAATCGACGTCAAATCAGAGGCGGCACAGATACGCAGTATTTT. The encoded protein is CASSNRRQIRGGTDTQYF.